This TCR beta chain is from a study of beta chain features in type 1 diabetes. Across the study: The number of sorted cells examined across all samples was fewer than 110,000,000.

Regarding the study as a whole: Reads derived from cDNA could over-represent cells showing high TCR expression.

About this clone: Antigen specificity is unknown.

Since all of the isolated RNA was reverse transcribed, expressed TCRB transcripts were what got sequenced. The method was immunoSEQ multiplex PCR; TCRdb's version includes in-frame clones alone and lacks a portion of them. The sample has 37,000 or so clones, around 45% seen once. The clonotype originates from a woman between 18 and 30 years old in good health. What was sequenced was central memory CD4+ T cells from blood.

DNA for the CDR3: TGTGCCAGCATCCGACGGACTAGCGGGGGGAATGAGCAGTTCTTC. It translates to CASIRRTSGGNEQFF. This sequence joins TRBV6-1 and TRBJ2-1, with 14 positions matching TRBD2. Germline assignment: CDR1 MNHNS and CDR2 SASEGT. The CDR3 length is 15 residues. Unmatched junction bases numbered 6, after V lost 7 bases and J lost 7 bases.